This T cell receptor (beta chain) was profiled in a study of blood T cells in healthy people across ages. The germline V and J ends were trimmed by 4 bases and 5 bases, with 14 bases remaining between them. This CDR3 contains 14 residues. Samples each had at least 6 micrograms of total RNA extracted. A J-beta primer mix and a sample-barcoded 5' primer were used in a second PCR of about 6 to 12 cycles. TCRdb redid the calling of the 5' RACE reads with MiXCR, one entry per CDR3 protein. In the table there are about 760,000 distinct CDR3 sequences, 20% to 25% of which are singletons. The same sample was also used in a study of T cells of mothers and their children.

The receptor was derived from a boy younger than 18 in good health. V usage is TRBV12-3 or TRBV12-4 and J usage is TRBJ1-1, with a weak D call TRBD1 (5 bases). The material sequenced was blood. CDR3 nucleotide sequence: TGTGCCAGCAGTTCCAAGGGGTATGGTACTGAAGCTTTCTTT. Translation gives CASSSKGYGTEAFF.